These 25 T cell receptor beta chains originate from one sample sequenced in a study of shared T cell receptors in the human thymus. Generated by immunoSEQ multiplex PCR, the TCRdb table keeps only in-frame clones and is missing some. Altogether roughly 500,000 clones are present, approximately 80% being singletons, with the ten largest covering around 0.012%. The data were also submitted as part of a second study, on human thymus T cells.

The source material was thymocytes. The receptor set was obtained from a boy under three years old with a congenital heart defect.

The chain has TRBV7-9 and TRBJ1-2; TRBD1 matches 8 bases. V shed 6 bases, J shed 1 base, and the junction held 7 bases outside the gene matches. Germline assignment: CDR1 SEHNR and CDR2 FQNEAQ (reference sequence). CDR3 length: 15 amino acids. The CDR3 bases are TGTGCCAGCAGTAGGGGACAGGAGCATAACTATGGCTACACCTTC. It specifies CASSRGQEHNYGYTF.

V is TRBV4-1 and J is TRBJ2-7; the D gene is possibly TRBD1 (5 bases). The CDR3 sequence is 17 residues long. V was trimmed by 0 bases and J by 0 bases, leaving 15 bases between them. Per germline, CDR1 MGHRA and CDR2 YSYEKL. This CDR3 reads CASSQDQKAGISYEQYF. CDR3 bases: TGCGCCAGCAGCCAAGATCAAAAAGCAGGGATCTCCTACGAGCAGTACTTC.

V gene TRBV11-3 combines with J gene TRBJ2-3, with D hard to call. V lost 1 base, J lost 1 base, and 3 bases lay in between. This CDR3 has 13 amino acids. Per the germline V gene, CDR1 is SGHNT and CDR2 is YENEEA. The CDR3 reads CASSLAGTDTQYF. In DNA form, the CDR3 reads TGTGCCAGCAGCTTAGCGGGCACAGATACGCAGTATTTT.

The rearrangement joins TRBV6-5 to TRBJ2-7, with TRBD1 identical over 10 bases. The CDR3 is 14 amino acids. Germline CDR1 is MNHEY and CDR2 is SVGAGI. Trimming at V came to 4 bases and at J to 7 bases, leaving 7 bases not matched to a gene. The CDR3 sequence is CASSSDRGDREQYF. The CDR3 bases are TGTGCCAGCAGTTCGGACAGGGGGGATAGGGAGCAGTACTTC.

V is TRBV5-1 and J is TRBJ2-3, with TRBD2 matching over 13 bases. This CDR3 comprises 18 residues. CDR1 and CDR2 (germline): SGHRS, YFSETQ. V shed 4 bases and J 4 bases; nucleotides not matched to a gene: 12. CDR3 coding DNA: TGCGCCAGCAGCCTAACTAGCGGGAGGGGGGCTGAGTCAGATACGCAGTATTTT. It encodes CASSLTSGRGAESDTQYF. Using reference TRBV5-1 and TRBJ2-3 for the parts outside the CDR3, the full variable domain is KAGVTQTPRYLIKTRGQQVTLSCSPISGHRSVSWYQQTPGQGLQFLFEYFSETQRNKGNFPGRFSGRQFSNSRSEMNVSTLELGDSALYLCASSLTSGRGAESDTQYFGPGTRLTVL.

The chain links TRBV5-4 to TRBJ1-2; no firm D call. The germline V and J ends were trimmed by 2 bases and 1 base, with 3 bases remaining between them. Germline lookup yields CDR1 SGHNT and CDR2 YYREEE (reference sequence). The CDR3 spans 12 residues. CDR3 sequence (DNA): TGTGCCAGCAGCTTCGGTAACTATGGCTACACCTTC. This gives the protein CASSFGNYGYTF.

About this clone itself: The junction departs from germline at one end; a sequencing error may be responsible. This chain joins TRBV9 and TRBJ1-2, with 9 bases aligning to TRBD1. The CDR3 is made up of 13 amino acids. Germline V gene sequence: CDR1 SGDLS, CDR2 YYNGEE. The CDR3 bases are TGTGCCAGCAGCCCAGGGGACAGGGAAGCCTACCCCTTC. It codes for CASSPGDREAYPF.

This chain joins TRBV28 and TRBJ2-7, with D maybe TRBD2 (6 bases). Per germline, CDR1 MDHEN and CDR2 SYDVKM. V was shortened by 5 bases and J by 3 bases, with 17 bases between the two germline ends. This CDR3 contains 15 residues. This chain's CDR3 is CASSPGTSGDYEQYF. Written as DNA, the CDR3 is TGTGCCAGCAGTCCCGGGACCTCGGGGGACTACGAGCAGTACTTC.

The chain employs TRBV15 and TRBJ2-3; the match to TRBD2 covers 10 bases. Germline V gene lookup returns CDR1 LNHNV and CDR2 YYDKDF (reference sequence). The V segment lost 1 base and the J segment 3 bases; nucleotides outside the gene matches: 10. The CDR3 length is 18 residues. The CDR3 DNA reads as TGTGCCACCAGCAGAGCTCTAGCGGGAGTAACAGGGACAGATACGCAGTATTTT. This encodes CATSRALAGVTGTDTQYF. Full variable domain (outside the CDR3, taken from reference TRBV15 and TRBJ2-3): DAMVIQNPRYQVTQFGKPVTLSCSQTLNHNVMYWYQQKSSQAPKLLFHYYDKDFNNEADTPDNFQSRRPNTSFCFLDIRSPGLGDTAMYLCATSRALAGVTGTDTQYFGPGTRLTVL.

The V call is TRBV27, the J call TRBJ2-7, with 7 bases lining up with TRBD1. CDR1 MNHEY and CDR2 SMNVEV come from the germline V gene (reference sequence). The V and J ends lost 9 bases and 3 bases, in that order; junction bases with no gene match: 5. The CDR3 covers 12 residues. The CDR3 is CARHDRDYEQYF. In DNA form, the CDR3 reads TGTGCCAGACACGACAGGGACTACGAGCAGTACTTC.

The V and J genes are TRBV6-1 and TRBJ2-7, with 10 bases fitting TRBD1. Unmatched junction bases numbered 9, after V lost 3 bases and J lost 7 bases. Germline CDR1 and CDR2: MNHNS and SASEGT. The CDR3 runs to 15 residues. The CDR3 DNA reads TGTGCCAGCAGTGACTGGGACAGGGGATCTCGGGAGCAGTACTTC. Translating gives CASSDWDRGSREQYF.

CDR3 nucleotide sequence: TGTGCCTGGAGTGAGGGGACAGGGGTTGGCTATGGCTACACCTTC. As protein: CAWSEGTGVGYGYTF. The chain has TRBV30 and TRBJ1-2; TRBD1 matches 10 bases. The CDR3 sequence is 15 residues long. V lost 1 base to trimming and J lost 4 bases; unmatched junction nucleotides: 6. CDR1 is GTSNPN and CDR2 is SVGIG in the germline V gene (reference sequence).

V gene TRBV2 combines with J gene TRBJ2-7; possible D gene TRBD1, 6 bases. CDR3 length equals 14 residues. Looked up from germline, CDR1 is SNHLY and CDR2 is FYNNEI. Trimming took off 6 bases at V and 5 bases at J, with 17 bases between the two ends. This CDR3 is CASRREQGKDEQYF. Here the CDR3 DNA reads TGTGCCAGCAGGAGAGAGCAGGGGAAGGACGAGCAGTACTTC. The whole variable domain, remainder taken from reference TRBV2 and TRBJ2-7, is EPEVTQTPSHQVTQMGQEVILRCVPISNHLYFYWYRQILGQKVEFLVSFYNNEISEKSEIFDDQFSVERPDGSNFTLKIRSTKLEDSAMYFCASRREQGKDEQYFGPGTRLTVT.

This clone was picked up a small number of times. The gene calls are TRBV4-3 and TRBJ2-2; D not certain. V was cut by 0 bases and J by 4 bases, with 9 bases left in between. The CDR3 has 15 residues. Germline CDR1 is LGHNA and CDR2 is YSLEER. CDR3 nucleotide sequence: TGCGCCAGCAGCCAAGATCGTCGGAGCACCGGGGAGCTGTTTTTT. Protein: CASSQDRRSTGELFF.

The chain has TRBV5-6 and TRBJ2-1; 13 nucleotides agree with TRBD2. The CDR3 has 17 amino acids. Germline V gene lookup returns CDR1 SGHDT and CDR2 YYEEEE. The ends lost 1 base at V and 4 bases at J; junction bases unmatched: 5. CDR3 region: CASSLRGTSGIYNEQFF. The CDR3 DNA reads TGTGCCAGCAGCTTGCGCGGGACTAGCGGGATTTACAATGAGCAGTTCTTC. The full variable domain, completed using reference TRBV5-6 and TRBJ2-1, is DAGVTQSPTHLIKTRGQQVTLRCSPKSGHDTVSWYQQALGQGPQFIFQYYEEEERQRGNFPDRFSGHQFPNYSSELNVNALLLGDSALYLCASSLRGTSGIYNEQFFGPGTRLTVL.

This clone was seen a handful of times. This CDR3 reads CASSAGTPISQYF. In DNA form, the CDR3 reads TGTGCCAGCAGCGCCGGGACTCCGATTTCCCAGTACTTC. The rearrangement joins TRBV14 to TRBJ2-5, with a tentative D call TRBD2 (6 bases). The CDR3 has 13 residues. From germline, CDR1 is SGHDN and CDR2 FVKESK. Trimming stripped 5 bases from V and 9 bases from J, with 16 bases between.

The chain has TRBV12-5 and TRBJ2-1; 10 bases fit TRBD1. This CDR3 contains 17 residues. V shed 4 bases and J 5 bases; nucleotides not matched to a gene: 11. Germline V gene lookup returns CDR1 LGHNT and CDR2 FRNRAP. Written as DNA, the CDR3 is TGTGCTAGTGGTTCCTGGGACAGGGGCGCAATCAACAATGAGCAGTTCTTC. Translating gives CASGSWDRGAINNEQFF. Complete variable domain (other parts from reference TRBV12-5 and TRBJ2-1): DARVTQTPRHKVTEMGQEVTMRCQPILGHNTVFWYRQTMMQGLELLAYFRNRAPLDDSGMPKDRFSAEMPDATLATLKIQPSEPRDSAVYFCASGSWDRGAINNEQFFGPGTRLTVL.

The rearrangement uses TRBV5-1 and TRBJ2-1, with D perhaps matching TRBD2 (6 bases). Trimming left V 2 bases short and J 0 bases short, with 30 bases between. The CDR3 spans 22 residues. CDR1 SGHRS and CDR2 YFSETQ come from the germline V gene. The CDR3 loop is CASSFPQLGEAEGRSSYNEQFF. In nucleotides, the CDR3 is TGCGCCAGCAGCTTCCCCCAATTAGGTGAAGCGGAGGGGCGGAGCTCCTACAATGAGCAGTTCTTC.

The V and J genes are TRBV5-1 and TRBJ2-7; 12 bases are shared with TRBD2. Germline loops: CDR1 SGHRS, CDR2 YFSETQ. The trim removed 0 bases at V and 2 bases at J, leaving 0 bases unmatched. CDR3 length: 15 amino acids. For the CDR3, the DNA is TGCGCCAGCAGCTTGGGGACTAGCGGGGCCTACGAGCAGTACTTC. Amino acid sequence: CASSLGTSGAYEQYF.

The chain carries TRBV4-3 and TRBJ2-1; D ambiguous. The CDR3 is made up of 17 amino acids. Germline V CDR1 and CDR2: LGHNA, YSLEER. The V end was cut by 1 base, the J end by 5 bases, with 18 bases between. For the CDR3, the DNA is TGCGCCAGCAGCCAAGGTGGCCCCCGACCCGCGGACAATGAGCAGTTCTTC. Translation: CASSQGGPRPADNEQFF.

This clone was observed once. The chain links TRBV11-2 to TRBJ2-7; D call uncertain. The CDR3 covers 14 residues. V was pared by 2 bases and J by 5 bases, with 13 bases between. Germline loops: CDR1 SGHAT, CDR2 FQNNGV. The CDR3 DNA is TGTGCCAGCAGCTTAACCCTTCGGAGTAACGAGCAGTACTTC. It is translated as CASSLTLRSNEQYF.

The rearrangement links TRBV19 to TRBJ1-5; D gene unclear. CDR1 and CDR2 (germline): LNHDA, SQIVND (reference sequence). The CDR3 covers 16 residues. Trimming cost V 0 bases and J 2 bases, with 11 bases left between them. CDR3: CASSIDRGWRNQPQHF. The CDR3 nucleotides read TGTGCCAGTAGTATAGATCGAGGGTGGCGCAATCAGCCCCAGCATTTT. The full variable domain, with the rest looked up from reference TRBV19 and TRBJ1-5, is DGGITQSPKYLFRKEGQNVTLSCEQNLNHDAMYWYRQDPGQGLRLIYYSQIVNDFQKGDIAEGYSVSREKKESFPLTVTSAQKNPTAFYLCASSIDRGWRNQPQHFGDGTRLSIL.

The chain recombines TRBV10-1 with TRBJ2-1; D call uncertain. This CDR3 is 15 amino acids long. V shed 7 bases and J shed 4 bases, with 17 bases lying between them. Germline loops: CDR1 WNHNN, CDR2 SYGVQD (reference sequence). The CDR3 region is CASTVSCRPYNEQFF. The CDR3 coding sequence is TGCGCCAGCACCGTTAGCTGCCGCCCATACAATGAGCAGTTCTTC.

The chain is built from TRBV28 and TRBJ2-7; 7 bases are a match to TRBD1. Germline assignment: CDR1 MDHEN and CDR2 SYDVKM. The CDR3 totals 14 residues. With 4 bases clipped from V and 3 bases from J, the junction kept 6 bases outside the gene matches. In DNA form, the CDR3 reads TGTGCCAGCAGTTACGGGACAGCGCTCTACGAGCAGTACTTC. Translation: CASSYGTALYEQYF. The variable domain in full, with the rest retrieved from reference TRBV28 and TRBJ2-7, is DVKVTQSSRYLVKRTGEKVFLECVQDMDHENMFWYRQDPGLGLRLIYFSYDVKMKEKGDIPEGYSVSREKKERFSLILESASTNQTSMYLCASSYGTALYEQYFGPGTRLTVT.

Notes on this clone: Other DNA sequences in this sample translate to the same CDR3. CDR3 region: CASSPGQGTYEQYF. CDR3 DNA: TGTGCCAGCTCACCCGGACAGGGTACATACGAGCAGTACTTC. J is TRBJ2-7 and V is TRBV18, with 8 positions matching TRBD1. CDR1 is KGHSH and CDR2 is LQKENI in the germline V gene. The CDR3 loop spans 14 amino acids. Trimming took 3 bases from V and 4 from J; bases not matched to a gene: 5.